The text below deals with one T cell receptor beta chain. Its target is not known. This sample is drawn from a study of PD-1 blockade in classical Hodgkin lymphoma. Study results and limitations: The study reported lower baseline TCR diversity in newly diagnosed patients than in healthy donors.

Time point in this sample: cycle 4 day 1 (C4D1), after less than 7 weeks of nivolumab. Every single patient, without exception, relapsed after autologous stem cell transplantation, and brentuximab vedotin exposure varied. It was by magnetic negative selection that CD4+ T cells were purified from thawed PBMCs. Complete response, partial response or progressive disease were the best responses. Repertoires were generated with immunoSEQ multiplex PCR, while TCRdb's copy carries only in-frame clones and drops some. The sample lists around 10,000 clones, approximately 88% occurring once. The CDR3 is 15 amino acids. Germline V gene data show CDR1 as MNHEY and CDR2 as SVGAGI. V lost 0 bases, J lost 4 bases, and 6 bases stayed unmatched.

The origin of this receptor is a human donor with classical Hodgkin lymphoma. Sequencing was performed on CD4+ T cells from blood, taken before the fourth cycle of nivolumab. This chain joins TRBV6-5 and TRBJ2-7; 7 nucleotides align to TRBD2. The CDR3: CASSYSSGVGYEQYF. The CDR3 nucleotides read TGTGCCAGCAGTTACTCGAGCGGGGTAGGTTACGAGCAGTACTTC.